This TCR beta chain was found in a study of blood T cell repertoires in COVID-19. After removal of 5 bases from V and 4 bases from J, the junction contained 10 bases not matched to a gene. The CDR3 is 15 amino acids. The germline V gene has CDR1 LNHDA and CDR2 SQIVND (reference sequence). This table comes from immunoSEQ multiplex PCR, and its TCRdb copy is limited to in-frame clones, with some not included. The sample lists 30,000 to 35,000 clones; over 70% were seen once. The sequence was collected from a man aged 55 to 70 with active COVID-19. Material for sequencing was peripheral blood. The chain employs TRBV19 and TRBJ1-2; 7 bases match TRBD1. CDR3 coding DNA: TGTGCCAGTAGTCTCCAGACAGGGTTGGGCTATGGCTACACCTTC. Encoded protein: CASSLQTGLGYGYTF.